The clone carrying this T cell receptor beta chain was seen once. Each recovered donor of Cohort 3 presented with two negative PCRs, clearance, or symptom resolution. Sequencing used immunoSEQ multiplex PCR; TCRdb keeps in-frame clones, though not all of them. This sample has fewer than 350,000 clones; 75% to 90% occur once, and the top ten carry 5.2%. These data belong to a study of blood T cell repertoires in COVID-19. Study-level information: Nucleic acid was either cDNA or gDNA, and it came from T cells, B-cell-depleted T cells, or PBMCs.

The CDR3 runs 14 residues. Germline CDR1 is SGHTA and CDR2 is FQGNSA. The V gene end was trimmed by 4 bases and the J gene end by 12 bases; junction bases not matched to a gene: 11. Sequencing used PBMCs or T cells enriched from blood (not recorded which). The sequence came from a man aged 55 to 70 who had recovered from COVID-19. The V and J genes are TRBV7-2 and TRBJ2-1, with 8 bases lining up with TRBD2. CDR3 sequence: CASSSGLGDFGQFF. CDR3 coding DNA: TGTGCCAGCAGCTCGGGACTAGGGGATTTTGGGCAGTTCTTC.